This entry lists 18 T cell receptor beta chains sequenced from one sample in a study of cytomegalovirus exposure and HLA in healthy donors. The primer mix had 60 Vbeta and 13 Jbeta primers. Sequencing used immunoSEQ multiplex PCR; TCRdb keeps in-frame clones, though not all of them. The sample holds approximately 100,000 clones, 74% seen once. The material sequenced was PBMCs. All receptors derive from a man aged 45-65 years in good health and CMV-seropositive.

This sequence joins TRBV30 and TRBJ2-7, with D possibly being TRBD2 (5 bases). Per the germline V gene, CDR1 is GTSNPN and CDR2 is SVGIG (reference sequence). V was trimmed by 0 bases and J by 6 bases, leaving 12 bases between them. There are 13 residues in the CDR3. The CDR3 DNA is TGTGCCTGGAGTGTAGTTGAGGGTAGCGAGCAGTACTTC. It yields the protein CAWSVVEGSEQYF.

V gene TRBV4-1 combines with J gene TRBJ2-5; TRBD2 matches at 7 bases. The closer fit of TRBJ2-7 to the DNA end suggests the J call may be wrong. Looked up from germline, CDR1 is MGHRA and CDR2 is YSYEKL. This CDR3 region has 16 residues. CDR3 nucleotide sequence: TGCGCCAGCAGCCAAGCCTACAATAGCGGGTTCTACGAGCAGTACTTC. Translation gives CASSQAYNSGFYEQYF.

The gene calls are TRBV19 and TRBJ1-6; TRBD1 matches at 10 bases. Germline assignment: CDR1 LNHDA and CDR2 SQIVND (reference sequence). Unmatched junction bases numbered 4, after V lost 2 bases and J lost 9 bases. This CDR3 is built from 15 residues. The CDR3 DNA reads as TGTGCCAGTAGTATAAGACAGGGGGCAAGTTCACCCCTCCACTTT. Translating it yields CASSIRQGASSPLHF.

The sample holds one count of this clone. The V gene is TRBV6-6, the J gene TRBJ1-2; D might be TRBD1 (6 bases). Germline V gene data show CDR1 as MNHNY and CDR2 as SVGAGI (reference sequence). This CDR3 spans 14 amino acids. Deletions cut 0 bases from V and 7 bases from J, with 12 bases between. CDR3 in amino acids: CASSYSPGVGGYTF. CDR3 in DNA: TGTGCCAGCAGTTACTCACCAGGGGTGGGTGGCTACACCTTC.

This clone was seen a few times. This chain uses TRBV6-1 with TRBJ1-6; D remains ambiguous. Trimming cost V 4 bases and J 2 bases, with 6 bases left between them. In germline, CDR1 is MNHNS, CDR2 SASEGT. The CDR3 runs 14 residues. CDR3 sequence (DNA): TGTGCCAGCAGTGCAGGCCCCTATAATTCACCCCTCCACTTT. This translates into CASSAGPYNSPLHF.

This sequence joins TRBV5-1 and TRBJ2-7; TRBD2 is a possible D gene (6 bases). V was cut by 4 bases and J by 6 bases, with 20 bases left in between. Germline CDR1 and CDR2: SGHRS and YFSETQ. The CDR3 extends over 15 amino acids. The CDR3 sequence is CASSPNDWGVSEQYF. Here the CDR3 DNA reads TGCGCCAGCAGCCCTAACGACTGGGGGGTGAGCGAGCAGTACTTC.

The rearrangement uses TRBV11-1 and TRBJ2-7, with a weak D call TRBD1 (7 bases). V shed 5 bases and J shed 3 bases, with 17 bases lying between them. Germline CDR1 SGHAT, CDR2 FQDESV (reference sequence). This CDR3 region has 15 residues. In DNA form, the CDR3 reads TGTGCCAGCAGCACCCGGGACCAGGGGGGCTACGAGCAGTACTTC. Translation: CASSTRDQGGYEQYF.

This clone was found a few times. The V and J genes are TRBV18 and TRBJ1-1; 7 bases map to TRBD1. J lost 7 bases, V lost 3 bases, and 8 bases had no gene match. Germline CDR1 is KGHSH and CDR2 is LQKENI. The CDR3 is 14 residues long. The CDR3 bases are TGTGCCAGCTCACCCCGAGAGGGGGCTAATGAAGCTTTCTTT. This translates into CASSPREGANEAFF.

This clone was detected a few times. The V call is TRBV21-1, the J call TRBJ2-1; the table calls TRBD1, which could not be checked here. TRBV21-1 is classified as a pseudogene. The CDR3 covers 17 residues. The CDR3 reads CASSKADRVNSYNEQFF. The CDR3, as DNA: TGTGCCAGCAGCAAAGCGGACAGGGTGAACTCCTACAATGAGCAGTTCTTC.

CDR3 loop: CASSPGAGQKVDEQFF. CDR3 coding DNA: TGTGCCAGCAGTCCAGGGGCCGGACAGAAGGTCGATGAGCAGTTCTTC. J is TRBJ2-1 and V is TRBV6-6, with D possibly TRBD1 on 6 matching bases. The CDR3 is 16 amino acids. Trimming removed 5 bases at V and 8 bases at J, with 22 bases between. CDR1 and CDR2 from the germline V gene are MNHNY and SVGAGI (reference sequence).

The CDR3 is CASSLSATKTNNEQFF. The CDR3 DNA reads TGCGCCAGCAGCTTGTCTGCGACTAAGACGAACAATGAGCAGTTCTTC. This sequence joins TRBV5-1 and TRBJ2-1; D may be TRBD2 (5 bases). CDR3 length equals 16 residues. Trimming left V 1 base short and J 5 bases short, with 16 bases between. Germline assignment: CDR1 SGHRS and CDR2 YFSETQ.

This clone was picked up a small number of times. Here the CDR3 reads CASKGGASTDTQYF. CDR3 nucleotide sequence: TGTGCCAGCAAGGGGGGGGCCAGCACAGATACGCAGTATTTT. The chain has TRBV9 and TRBJ2-3; perhaps TRBD2 as D (7 bases). Per the germline V gene, CDR1 is SGDLS and CDR2 is YYNGEE. There are 14 residues in the CDR3. V dropped 6 bases and J dropped 0 bases, with 11 bases sitting between them.

Only one count was recorded for this clone. The chain joins TRBV2 to TRBJ2-1; 12 nucleotides match TRBD2. CDR1 and CDR2 from the germline V gene are SNHLY and FYNNEI. The trim removed 4 bases at V and 8 bases at J, leaving 6 bases unmatched. The CDR3 consists of 15 residues. The CDR3 bases are TGTGCCAGCAGTGGTCCTAGCGGGAGGGCCCATGAGCAGTTCTTC. Translation: CASSGPSGRAHEQFF.

V gene TRBV27 combines with J gene TRBJ1-6; TRBD1 agrees at 8 bases. The length of the CDR3 is 15 residues. The V gene end was trimmed by 2 bases and the J gene end by 10 bases; junction bases not matched to a gene: 7. The germline gives CDR1 MNHEY, CDR2 SMNVEV (reference sequence). Here the CDR3 DNA reads TGTGCCAGCAGTTTAGGACAGGGTGGCGGCTCACCCCTCCACTTT. Residues: CASSLGQGGGSPLHF.

V is TRBV27 and J is TRBJ2-7; no clear D gene. Per the germline V gene, CDR1 is MNHEY and CDR2 is SMNVEV (reference sequence). This CDR3 has 15 residues. V lost 6 bases and J lost 3, with 18 bases in between. CDR3 sequence: CASSPSSGFVYEQYF. The CDR3 DNA reads as TGTGCCAGCAGCCCCTCCTCGGGTTTTGTCTACGAGCAGTACTTC.

The table lists this clone with a count of one. The chain links TRBV27 to TRBJ1-1; no clear D gene. V shed 5 bases and J shed 4 bases, with 17 bases lying between them. Per the germline V gene, CDR1 is MNHEY and CDR2 is SMNVEV (reference sequence). There are 15 residues in the CDR3. CDR3 in amino acids: CASSPLLPYSTEAFF. The CDR3 region has the DNA TGTGCCAGCAGTCCCCTACTACCTTATAGCACTGAAGCTTTCTTT.

V gene TRBV4-2 combines with J gene TRBJ2-2; D may be TRBD1 (5 bases). The CDR3 consists of 17 residues. Trimming pared 4 bases from V and 1 base from J, leaving 16 bases between. The germline CDR1 and CDR2 sequences are LGHNA and YNFKEQ. As DNA, the CDR3 is TGTGCCAGCAGCCGGACCATGGGGCGAGAGAACACCGGGGAGCTGTTTTTT. This sequence encodes CASSRTMGRENTGELFF.

The V gene is TRBV5-1, the J gene TRBJ2-7; D ambiguous. The V end was cut by 0 bases, the J end by 5 bases, with 6 bases between. CDR1 and CDR2 from the germline V gene are SGHRS and YFSETQ. CDR3 length equals 12 residues. The CDR3: CASSLVQDEQYF. The CDR3 DNA follows: TGCGCCAGCAGCTTGGTGCAGGACGAGCAGTACTTC.